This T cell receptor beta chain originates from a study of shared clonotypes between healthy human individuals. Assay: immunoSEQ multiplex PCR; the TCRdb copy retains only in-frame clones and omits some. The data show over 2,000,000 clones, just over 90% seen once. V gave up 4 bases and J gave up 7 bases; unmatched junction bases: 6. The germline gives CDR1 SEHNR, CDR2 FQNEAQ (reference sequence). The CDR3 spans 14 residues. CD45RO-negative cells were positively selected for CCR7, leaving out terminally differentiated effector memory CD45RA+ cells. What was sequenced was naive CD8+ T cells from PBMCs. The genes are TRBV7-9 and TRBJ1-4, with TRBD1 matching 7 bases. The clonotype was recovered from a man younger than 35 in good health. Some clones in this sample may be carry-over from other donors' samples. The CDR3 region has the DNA TGTGCCAGCAGCTCGCGGACAGGACCTGAAAAACTGTTTTTT. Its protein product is CASSSRTGPEKLFF.